The rows below give T cell receptor beta chains drawn from one sample of a study of control samples from healthy donors and cancer patients. TCRdb keeps only in-frame clones here, not all; method: immunoSEQ multiplex PCR. Among some 120,000 clones listed, 93% were seen once. Sequences were obtained from PBMCs. The source is a man aged 50 to 59 with head and neck cancer. Both conserved end residues are part of each CDR3. D genes are given only for firm matches. The listing skips clone size in some rows; elsewhere it reads once, few, many or a size class.

j_call: TRBJ2-6
clone_size: .
v_call: TRBV7-9
d_call: TRBD1
cdr3_nt: TGTGCCAGCAGCGACACAGGGGCCGGGGCCAACGTCCTGACTTTC
cdr3_aa: CASSDTGAGANVLTF

j_call: TRBJ2-7
clone_size: .
v_call: TRBV4-1
d_call: TRBD2
cdr3_nt: TGCGCCAGCAGCCAAGGCGTATTCGTGGTAGCGGGGCGATCCTACGAGCAGTACTTC
cdr3_aa: CASSQGVFVVAGRSYEQYF

j_call: TRBJ2-3
clone_size: .
v_call: TRBV24-1
d_call: TRBD2
cdr3_nt: TGTGCCACCAGTGATTTATTGACTAGCAGGACAGATACGCAGTATTTT
cdr3_aa: CATSDLLTSRTDTQYF

j_call: TRBJ1-1
clone_size: few
v_call: TRBV30
d_call: .
cdr3_nt: TGTGCCTGGAGTCGAAGGGATATGGGAAAAACTGAAGCTTTCTTT
cdr3_aa: CAWSRRDMGKTEAFF

j_call: TRBJ1-4
clone_size: .
v_call: TRBV7-2
d_call: .
cdr3_nt: TGTGCCAGCAAGGGGGTAGAAAAACTGTTTTTT
cdr3_aa: CASKGVEKLFF

j_call: TRBJ2-7
clone_size: once
v_call: TRBV11-2
d_call: TRBD1
cdr3_nt: TGTGCCAGCAGCCTCCTCGGGACAGCATACGAGCAGTACTTC
cdr3_aa: CASSLLGTAYEQYF

j_call: TRBJ2-3
clone_size: .
v_call: TRBV5-6
d_call: .
cdr3_nt: TGTGCCTCTCAGAGACGTGCTAGCACAGATACGCAGTATTTT
cdr3_aa: CASQRRASTDTQYF

j_call: TRBJ2-7
clone_size: few
v_call: TRBV3-1/TRBV3-2
d_call: .
cdr3_nt: TGTGCCAGCAGCCAAGTAGCCGGACACTCGTACTTC
cdr3_aa: CASSQVAGHSYF

j_call: TRBJ2-7
clone_size: few
v_call: TRBV19
d_call: .
cdr3_nt: TGTGCCAGTAGTATAGATCGGTGGAAAACGGAGCAGTACTTC
cdr3_aa: CASSIDRWKTEQYF

j_call: TRBJ1-3
clone_size: .
v_call: TRBV19
d_call: .
cdr3_nt: TGTGCCAGTAGTCTTCGACCGGGAGGAAACACCATATATTTT
cdr3_aa: CASSLRPGGNTIYF

j_call: TRBJ2-1
clone_size: once
v_call: TRBV6-5
d_call: TRBD2
cdr3_nt: TGTGCCAGTATGGGGCGGGGGGGCGGTGAGCAGTTCTTC
cdr3_aa: CASMGRGGGEQFF

j_call: TRBJ2-7
clone_size: few
v_call: TRBV7-9
d_call: .
cdr3_nt: TGTGCCAGCAGTTTTGCCGGCGAGCAGTACTTC
cdr3_aa: CASSFAGEQYF

j_call: TRBJ2-7
clone_size: .
v_call: TRBV27
d_call: TRBD1
cdr3_nt: TGTGCCAGCAGTTTATCCCAAGGGACAGTCCCCTACGAGCAGTACTTC
cdr3_aa: CASSLSQGTVPYEQYF

j_call: TRBJ1-3
clone_size: .
v_call: TRBV28
d_call: .
cdr3_nt: TGTGCCAGCAGTTTGTATGGGAGCGGAAACACCATATATTTT
cdr3_aa: CASSLYGSGNTIYF

j_call: TRBJ2-1
clone_size: .
v_call: TRBV12-3/TRBV12-4
d_call: .
cdr3_nt: TGTGCCAGCAGACTCGGGGGTAACAATGAGCAGTTCTTC
cdr3_aa: CASRLGGNNEQFF

j_call: TRBJ1-1
clone_size: .
v_call: TRBV6-5
d_call: TRBD1
cdr3_nt: TGTGCCAGCAGTACGAGGACAGGGCAGAACACTGAAGCTTTCTTT
cdr3_aa: CASSTRTGQNTEAFF

j_call: TRBJ2-5
clone_size: .
v_call: TRBV7-9
d_call: TRBD2
cdr3_nt: TGTGCCAGCAGCGCCGCCAGGACTAGCGCGGGAGAGACCCAGTACTTC
cdr3_aa: CASSAARTSAGETQYF

j_call: TRBJ1-2
clone_size: .
v_call: TRBV30
d_call: .
cdr3_nt: TGTGCCTGGAGTGTAAGTTTGTTTGGCTACACCTTC
cdr3_aa: CAWSVSLFGYTF

j_call: TRBJ2-7
clone_size: .
v_call: TRBV10-1
d_call: .
cdr3_nt: TGCGCCGGCAGAGGGCTCGCAGGGTTTCGGGACTACGAGCAGTACTTC
cdr3_aa: CAGRGLAGFRDYEQYF

j_call: TRBJ1-2
clone_size: .
v_call: TRBV25-1
d_call: .
cdr3_nt: TGTGCCAGCAGCCCCAGGAGGGCAGGGAGCTACACCTTC
cdr3_aa: CASSPRRAGSYTF

j_call: TRBJ1-1
clone_size: .
v_call: TRBV6-5
d_call: .
cdr3_nt: TGTGCCAGCAGTTACTCTCGAGAGACTGAAGCTTTCTTT
cdr3_aa: CASSYSRETEAFF

j_call: TRBJ2-7
clone_size: .
v_call: TRBV5-6
d_call: .
cdr3_nt: TGTGCCAGCAGCGTACAGGCCTCCTACGAGCAGTACTTC
cdr3_aa: CASSVQASYEQYF

j_call: TRBJ2-7
clone_size: .
v_call: TRBV28
d_call: .
cdr3_nt: TGTGCCAGCAGTAATATAGGGGATCCGGGGGACGAGCAGTACTTC
cdr3_aa: CASSNIGDPGDEQYF

j_call: TRBJ1-1
clone_size: once
v_call: TRBV7-9
d_call: TRBD1
cdr3_nt: TGTGCCAGCAGTTCAGGGGGCGTCACTGAAGCTTTCTTT
cdr3_aa: CASSSGGVTEAFF

j_call: TRBJ1-4
clone_size: .
v_call: TRBV7-2
d_call: TRBD1
cdr3_nt: TGTGCCAGCAGCCCCCCGGGTGGGACAGGGAATGAAAAACTGTTTTTT
cdr3_aa: CASSPPGGTGNEKLFF

j_call: TRBJ2-1
clone_size: .
v_call: TRBV5-1
d_call: .
cdr3_nt: TGCGCCAGCAGCGGGGCGGGGGCCTCCTACAATGAGCAGTTCTTC
cdr3_aa: CASSGAGASYNEQFF

j_call: TRBJ1-3
clone_size: .
v_call: TRBV5-1
d_call: .
cdr3_nt: TGCGCCAGCAGACAAACCTTGGATTCTGGAAACACCATATATTTT
cdr3_aa: CASRQTLDSGNTIYF

j_call: TRBJ1-3
clone_size: .
v_call: TRBV19
d_call: .
cdr3_nt: TGTGCCAGTAGTACCACTTGGGGCAGACAAGATGGAAACACCATATATTTT
cdr3_aa: CASSTTWGRQDGNTIYF

j_call: TRBJ2-7
clone_size: .
v_call: TRBV12-5
d_call: .
cdr3_nt: TGTGCTAGTGGGGGACGCTCGGTCCTCCACGAGCAGTACTTC
cdr3_aa: CASGGRSVLHEQYF

j_call: TRBJ1-1
clone_size: .
v_call: TRBV3-1/TRBV3-2
d_call: .
cdr3_nt: TGTGCCAGCAGCCAAGTGAAGGGTGTAGAAGCTTTCTTT
cdr3_aa: CASSQVKGVEAFF

j_call: TRBJ2-1
clone_size: .
v_call: TRBV30
d_call: .
cdr3_nt: TGTGCCTGGAGTGTCCGGGTAGTCGAGCAGTTCTTC
cdr3_aa: CAWSVRVVEQFF

j_call: TRBJ2-3
clone_size: .
v_call: TRBV5-1
d_call: TRBD2
cdr3_nt: TGCGCCAGCAGCTTGACTAGCGGATCAGATACGCAGTATTTT
cdr3_aa: CASSLTSGSDTQYF

j_call: TRBJ2-7
clone_size: .
v_call: TRBV6-5
d_call: .
cdr3_nt: TGTGCCGCAGGGTCTGGCCCAAGGCCCCAGGAGCAGTACTTC
cdr3_aa: CAAGSGPRPQEQYF

j_call: TRBJ1-2
clone_size: .
v_call: TRBV5-1
d_call: .
cdr3_nt: TGCGCCAGCAGCTTGGCCGTCGGACATGGCTACACCTTC
cdr3_aa: CASSLAVGHGYTF

j_call: TRBJ1-4
clone_size: .
v_call: TRBV28
d_call: .
cdr3_nt: TGTGCCAGCAGTTTATTAGGAGGGAATGAAAAACTGTTTTTT
cdr3_aa: CASSLLGGNEKLFF

j_call: TRBJ1-5
clone_size: .
v_call: TRBV30
d_call: TRBD1
cdr3_nt: TGTGCCTGGGACCCCGGGACAGGGGCCAGCCAGCCCCAGCATTTT
cdr3_aa: CAWDPGTGASQPQHF

j_call: TRBJ1-2
clone_size: .
v_call: TRBV5-1
d_call: .
cdr3_nt: TGCGCCAGCAGCTGGGGGTCGGGGGATGGCTACACCTTC
cdr3_aa: CASSWGSGDGYTF

j_call: TRBJ1-1
clone_size: .
v_call: TRBV5-6
d_call: .
cdr3_nt: TGTGCCAGCAGCTTGCCCGGGCTGTACTCTTTGAACACTGAAGCTTTCTTT
cdr3_aa: CASSLPGLYSLNTEAFF

j_call: TRBJ2-7
clone_size: .
v_call: TRBV11-2
d_call: .
cdr3_nt: TGTGCCAGCAGCTTAGCCGGGACTCTAAATTACGAGCAGTACTTC
cdr3_aa: CASSLAGTLNYEQYF

j_call: TRBJ2-5
clone_size: once
v_call: TRBV27
d_call: .
cdr3_nt: TGTGCCAGCAGTCCGCCGCCCCAAGAGACCCAGTACTTC
cdr3_aa: CASSPPPQETQYF

j_call: TRBJ1-1
clone_size: once
v_call: TRBV12-3/TRBV12-4
d_call: TRBD1
cdr3_nt: TGTGCCAGCAGATTCGTGTTGGCAGGGGGAGCTTTCTTT
cdr3_aa: CASRFVLAGGAFF

j_call: TRBJ2-7
clone_size: few
v_call: TRBV28
d_call: .
cdr3_nt: TGTGCCAGCAGTCCCCGGGGCAGGGCATGGGTTTACTACGAGCAGTACTTC
cdr3_aa: CASSPRGRAWVYYEQYF

j_call: TRBJ2-3
clone_size: .
v_call: TRBV6-5
d_call: TRBD1
cdr3_nt: TGTGCCAGCAGTTACCGGGACAGGGGGGCAGATACGCAGTATTTT
cdr3_aa: CASSYRDRGADTQYF

j_call: TRBJ1-2
clone_size: once
v_call: TRBV9
d_call: .
cdr3_nt: TGTGCCAGCAGCGTAGGGTGGGGATTGGAGGGAAACTATGGCTACACCTTC
cdr3_aa: CASSVGWGLEGNYGYTF

j_call: TRBJ1-4
clone_size: few
v_call: TRBV9
d_call: TRBD1
cdr3_nt: TGTGCCAGCAGCGTGCTACAGGGGGCTAATGAAAAACTGTTTTTT
cdr3_aa: CASSVLQGANEKLFF

j_call: TRBJ1-1
clone_size: .
v_call: TRBV6-1
d_call: TRBD1
cdr3_nt: TGTGCCAGCAGTGAAGTCAGGGGGGCAACTGAAGCTTTCTTT
cdr3_aa: CASSEVRGATEAFF

j_call: TRBJ1-5
clone_size: .
v_call: TRBV9
d_call: .
cdr3_nt: TGTGCCAGCAGCGTAGGAGGAGGGGCGGTTCAGCCCCAGCATTTT
cdr3_aa: CASSVGGGAVQPQHF

j_call: TRBJ1-1
clone_size: few
v_call: TRBV6-5
d_call: TRBD1
cdr3_nt: TGTGCCAGCAGTTCACAGGGGGGGCACACTGAAGCTTTCTTT
cdr3_aa: CASSSQGGHTEAFF